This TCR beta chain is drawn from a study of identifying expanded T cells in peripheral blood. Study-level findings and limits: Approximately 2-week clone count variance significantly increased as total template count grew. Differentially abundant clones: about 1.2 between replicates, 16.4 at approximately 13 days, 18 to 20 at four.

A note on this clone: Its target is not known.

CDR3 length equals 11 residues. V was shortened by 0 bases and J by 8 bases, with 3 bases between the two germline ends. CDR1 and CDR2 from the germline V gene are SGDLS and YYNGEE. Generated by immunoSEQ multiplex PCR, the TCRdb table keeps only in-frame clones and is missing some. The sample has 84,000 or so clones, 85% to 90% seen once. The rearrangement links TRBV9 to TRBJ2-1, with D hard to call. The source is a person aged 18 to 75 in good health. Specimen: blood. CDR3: CASSVGYEQFF. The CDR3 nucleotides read TGTGCCAGCAGCGTAGGGTATGAGCAGTTCTTC.